This TCR beta chain derives from a study of blood T cell repertoires in COVID-19. On the study more broadly: PBMCs, B-cell-depleted T cells, or T cells were the source of the cDNA or gDNA that made up the material.

The Seattle site enrolled patients during active infection and followed them longitudinally. This clone has more than one count but fewer than ten. Original methodology: Cell counts per sample came from amplifying reference gene primers. TCRdb keeps only in-frame clones here, not all; method: immunoSEQ multiplex PCR. V, J and clone size reflect that table, while D and trimming were determined from the DNA. The table includes 70,000 or so clones, 65% to 85% detected once. This CDR3 contains 13 residues. Between the trimmed V and J ends, which lost 0 bases and 8 bases, there was a span of 11 bases. Germline V gene lookup returns CDR1 MNHNS and CDR2 SASEGT.

This receptor was taken from a man in his 60s with COVID-19, enrolled during active disease. This chain connects TRBV6-1 to TRBJ2-7; D uncertain. Specimen: peripheral blood. DNA of the CDR3: TGTGCCAGCAGTGAAGCGCTCGACAATCAGCAGTACTTC. Translation gives CASSEALDNQQYF.